A selection of T cell receptor beta chains follows, all from one sample in a study of blood T cell repertoires in COVID-19. Measured with immunoSEQ multiplex PCR; TCRdb has only the in-frame clones, and not every one. The table lists around 100,000 clones, over 80% of them singletons, with roughly 13% in the top ten. Sequenced sample: peripheral blood. These receptors all come from a man between 45 and 60 years old with active or convalescent COVID-19. Each CDR3 is given with its conserved first and last residue. The order of the fields is V gene, clone size, J gene, D gene, CDR3 protein, CDR3 DNA. A D gene is named only where the DNA matches it firmly. Clone size appears in some rows only: once, few, many, or a class for an expanded clone.

TRBV28,-,TRBJ2-3,TRBD1,CASISRPGGALDTQYF,TGTGCCAGCATTAGTAGGCCAGGGGGCGCATTAGATACGCAGTATTTT
TRBV3-1/TRBV3-2,-,TRBJ2-7,TRBD1,CASSHWDRVYEQYF,TGTGCCAGCAGTCATTGGGACAGGGTCTACGAGCAGTACTTC
TRBV5-1,-,TRBJ2-7,-,CASSLDRAYEQYF,TGCGCCAGCAGCTTGGACAGGGCCTACGAGCAGTACTTC
TRBV19,once,TRBJ2-2,TRBD1,CASSSQTGGESGELFF,TGTGCCAGTAGCTCGCAGACAGGGGGCGAGTCCGGGGAGCTGTTTTTT
TRBV4-1,-,TRBJ2-1,TRBD2,CASSQRTSGNHENNEQFF,TGCGCCAGCAGCCAACGGACTAGCGGGAACCACGAAAACAATGAGCAGTTCTTC
TRBV10-3,-,TRBJ1-5,-,CAISESAADNQPQHF,TGTGCCATCAGTGAGTCGGCGGCAGACAATCAGCCCCAGCATTTT
TRBV5-1,once,TRBJ2-3,-,CASSLALSTDTQYF,TGCGCCAGCAGTCTAGCCTTAAGCACAGATACGCAGTATTTT
TRBV4-1,-,TRBJ2-2,TRBD2,CASSPRTSGSTGELFF,TGCGCCAGCAGCCCCCGGACTAGCGGGAGCACCGGGGAGCTGTTTTTT
TRBV5-4,-,TRBJ2-4,-,CASSGTGSGAKNIQYF,TGTGCCAGCAGCGGCACAGGGTCGGGGGCCAAAAACATTCAGTACTTC
TRBV30,-,TRBJ1-5,TRBD1,CALRDRDNQPQHF,TGTGCCTTGCGAGACAGGGACAATCAGCCCCAGCATTTT
TRBV10-1,-,TRBJ2-1,TRBD2,CASSDLLAGFNEQFF,TGCGCCAGCAGTGATCTCTTAGCGGGATTCAATGAGCAGTTCTTC
TRBV19,-,TRBJ1-4,-,CAKNGQEKLFF,TGTGCCAAAAATGGCCAAGAAAAACTGTTTTTT
TRBV10-1,-,TRBJ2-2,TRBD1,CASSESGHRGTGELFF,TGCGCCAGCAGTGAGTCGGGACACAGGGGTACCGGGGAGCTGTTTTTT
TRBV3-1/TRBV3-2,once,TRBJ1-1,TRBD1,CASSHRLDRDRGTEAFF,TGTGCCAGCAGCCACCGCCTGGACAGGGATCGAGGCACTGAAGCTTTCTTT
TRBV5-4,-,TRBJ2-7,TRBD1,CASSYAGTGSYEQYF,TGTGCCAGCAGCTACGCCGGGACAGGGTCCTACGAGCAGTACTTC
TRBV24-1,-,TRBJ1-5,-,CATSDFGGNQPQHF,TGTGCCACCAGTGATTTCGGCGGAAATCAGCCCCAGCATTTT
TRBV24-1,-,TRBJ2-1,TRBD2,CATSEIAGVGNEQFF,TGTGCCACCAGTGAAATAGCGGGAGTCGGTAATGAGCAGTTCTTC
TRBV5-1,-,TRBJ1-1,-,CASSGQGGRTEAFF,TGCGCCAGCAGCGGGCAGGGAGGGAGGACTGAAGCTTTCTTT
TRBV6-5,-,TRBJ2-3,TRBD2,CASSYGAGGGTDTQYF,TGTGCCAGCAGTTACGGTGCGGGAGGTGGCACAGATACGCAGTATTTT
TRBV6-5,-,TRBJ1-2,-,CASSYVGYGYTF,TGTGCCAGCAGTTACGTCGGCTATGGCTACACCTTC
TRBV19,-,TRBJ2-1,TRBD2,CASRREGTYNEQFF,TGTGCCAGTAGGCGGGAGGGAACCTACAATGAGCAGTTCTTC
TRBV4-2,-,TRBJ2-7,-,CASSQDPGGYEQYF,TGTGCCAGCAGCCAAGATCCTGGGGGGTACGAGCAGTACTTC
TRBV7-9,once,TRBJ2-7,TRBD1,CASSLATGDYEQYF,TGTGCCAGCAGCTTAGCGACAGGGGACTACGAGCAGTACTTC
TRBV5-1,-,TRBJ2-7,-,CASSTGQNSYEQYF,TGCGCCAGCAGCACCGGACAGAACTCCTACGAGCAGTACTTC
TRBV19,-,TRBJ1-4,-,CASSRDGGKKLFF,TGTGCCAGTAGTAGAGACGGAGGGAAAAAACTGTTTTTT
TRBV6-5,-,TRBJ2-4,-,CASSLGLPAKNIQYF,TGTGCCAGCAGTCTCGGACTGCCAGCCAAAAACATTCAGTACTTC
TRBV6-5,-,TRBJ1-1,-,CASRTLQGNTEAFF,TGTGCCAGCAGGACCCTACAGGGAAACACTGAAGCTTTCTTT
TRBV18,-,TRBJ2-5,TRBD2,CASSPTSGRPQETQYF,TGTGCCAGCTCACCGACTAGCGGGAGGCCCCAAGAGACCCAGTACTTC
TRBV2,-,TRBJ2-7,-,CASSGDSESYEQYF,TGTGCCAGCAGTGGGGACTCTGAATCCTACGAGCAGTACTTC